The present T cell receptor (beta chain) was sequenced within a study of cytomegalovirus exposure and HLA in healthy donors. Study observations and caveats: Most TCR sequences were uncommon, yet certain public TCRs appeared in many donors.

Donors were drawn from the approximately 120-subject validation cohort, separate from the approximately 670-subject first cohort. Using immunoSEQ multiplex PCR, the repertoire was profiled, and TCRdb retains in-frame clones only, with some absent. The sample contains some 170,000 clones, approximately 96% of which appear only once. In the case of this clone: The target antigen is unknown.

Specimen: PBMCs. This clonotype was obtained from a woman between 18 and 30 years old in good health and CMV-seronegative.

As DNA, the CDR3 is TGTGCCACCAGCAGAGATGGGCTAGCTGGGTTCTTC. Its translation: CATSRDGLAGFF. J is TRBJ2-1 and V is TRBV15, with a tentative D call TRBD2 (5 bases). The CDR3 consists of 12 residues. V shed 0 bases and J shed 15 bases, with 12 bases lying between them. The germline V gene encodes CDR1 LNHNV and CDR2 YYDKDF (reference sequence).